The source of this T cell receptor (beta chain) is a study of human T cells and chemical hapten exposure. Study-level information: Scalp application of diphenylcyclopropenone was performed weekly in patients across the entire approximately 23-week study. Patches with 0.01% DPC went on the upper back, and the tests were read at 6 days.

Library construction involved attaching unique molecular identifiers to individual cDNA molecules, which allowed quantitative, reproducible TCR counting. MiXCR, run by TCRdb on the RACE reads, gives a single entry per CDR3 protein. The sample has 300,000 to 350,000 distinct CDR3 sequences; under 8% are singletons. This sample's time point: patch test 1, 2 weeks after DPC sensitization. Treatment indicated: therapeutic diphenylcyclopropenone sensitization with weekly scalp DPC. Those who donated were patients with alopecia, 18 to 70 years of age, and suitable for DPC. The CDR3 loop spans 14 amino acids. Trimming took off 0 bases at V and 4 bases at J, with 8 bases between the two ends. The germline V gene has CDR1 KGHDR and CDR2 SFDVKD.

The sequences come from whole blood, collected in connection with sensitization to the hapten diphenylcyclopropenone (DPC). This TCR derives from a young woman with alopecia areata. Some clones in this sample may be carry-over from other donors' samples. The chain couples TRBV24-1 to TRBJ1-1, with a tentative D call TRBD1 (6 bases). Here the CDR3 reads CATSDLRGATEAFF. In DNA, the CDR3 is TGTGCCACCAGTGATTTGCGGGGGGCCACTGAAGCTTTCTTT.